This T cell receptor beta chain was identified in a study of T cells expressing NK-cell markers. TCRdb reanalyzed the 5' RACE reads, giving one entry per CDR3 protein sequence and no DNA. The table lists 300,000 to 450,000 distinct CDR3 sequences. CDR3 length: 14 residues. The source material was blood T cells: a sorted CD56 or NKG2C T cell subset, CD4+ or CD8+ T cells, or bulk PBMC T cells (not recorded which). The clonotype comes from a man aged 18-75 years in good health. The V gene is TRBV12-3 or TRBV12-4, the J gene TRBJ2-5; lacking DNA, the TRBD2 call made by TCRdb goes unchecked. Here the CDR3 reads CASSRVAGQETQYF.